Reported below is one T cell receptor delta chain. What it binds is not known. This probably arose from a read error, given a far larger clone one base away. Other DNA sequences in this sample translate to the same CDR3. Flow sorting of PBMC yielded separate Vgamma9/Vdelta2+ and Vdelta2-negative gammadelta T cell populations for bulk repertoire analysis. Germline CDR1 and CDR2: GEAIGNYY and EKD. The CDR3 is 19 amino acids. The J segment lost 0 bases and the V segment lost 1 base, leaving 15 bases of the junction unmatched. This specimen belongs to a study of γδ T cells in repeated Plasmodium falciparum infection. Study in general: Age- and gender-matched Australian children served as comparison for malaria-exposed Malian children. Samples were taken at baseline, before some infections, and 21 days after each.

TCRdb made new clone calls on the multiplex PCR reads using CATT. Of more than 45,000 delta-chain clones listed, around 1.7% are singletons. Findings and limits, study-wide: Waves of new clonotype selection appeared after repeated controlled infections in Vdelta2-negative, largely Vdelta1+, gammadelta T cells.

The TCR comes from a pool of human donors (malaria-infected and uninfected, not separated). This chain connects TRDV2 to TRDJ1; 8 nucleotides line up with TRDD3. No J segment appears in TCRdb, so it was assigned here by matching the sequence to germline. Material for sequencing was gamma-delta T cells from blood. In DNA, the CDR3 is TGTGCCTGTGACACTGCTATTACTGGGGGGTACATGTACACCGATAAACTCATCTTT. This translates into CACDTAITGGYMYTDKLIF.